This is a list of T cell receptor beta chains from one sample in a study of CD8 T cells in ankylosing spondylitis. Each CDR3 protein gets one entry after TCRdb re-called the 5' RACE reads with MiXCR. This sample carries about 450,000 distinct CDR3 sequences, 26% of them seen once, and the ten largest clones take 0.85% to 1%. The sequenced sample was blood, either unsorted or a sorted T cell fraction (not recorded which). The receptor set was obtained from a male donor with ankylosing spondylitis. Each CDR3 is given with its conserved first and last residue. Fields, in order: J gene, CDR3 length, clone size, V gene, D gene, CDR3 DNA, CDR3 protein. D genes are given only for firm matches. The size field is filled for only some rows; it gives once, few, many or a size class.

>TRBJ1-5|13|NA|TRBV30|NA
TGTGCCTGGAGTGTCCAGGGTGGTCAGCCCCAGCATTTT
CAWSVQGGQPQHF
>TRBJ1-1|18|NA|TRBV5-6|TRBD1
TGTGCCAGCAGCCTGTTGACAGGGACTATCCTCATGAACACTGAAGCTTTCTTT
CASSLLTGTILMNTEAFF
>TRBJ2-1|15|few|TRBV24-1|NA
TGTGCCACCAGTTTGGGGCCGCGCTTCTACAATGAGCAGTTCTTC
CATSLGPRFYNEQFF
>TRBJ1-2|13|few|TRBV2|NA
TGTGCCAGCAGGTTGACAGCTAACTATGGCTACACCTTC
CASRLTANYGYTF
>TRBJ1-2|17|NA|TRBV27|NA
TGTGCCAGCAGTGAGATACCTAGGCCCCCAGCTAACTATGGCTACACCTTC
CASSEIPRPPANYGYTF
>TRBJ1-1|14|few|TRBV9|NA
TGTGCCAGCAGCGTAGGAGGGTCGAACACTGAAGCTTTCTTT
CASSVGGSNTEAFF
>TRBJ2-5|14|NA|TRBV12-3/TRBV12-4|NA
TGTGCCAGCAGTTTAGGGGGGAACGTAGAGACCCAGTACTTC
CASSLGGNVETQYF
>TRBJ2-5|15|NA|TRBV6-5|NA
TGTGCCAGCAGTTACTCTGGGCGGAGGGGGGAGACCCAGTACTTC
CASSYSGRRGETQYF
>TRBJ2-2|16|few|TRBV7-8|TRBD2
TGTGCCAGCAGCTTCCACGTAGCGGGGAGCACCGGGGAGCTGTTTTTT
CASSFHVAGSTGELFF
>TRBJ2-1|16|many|TRBV2|NA
TGTGCCAGCAGTGACCCGCGAGGGAGACGGTACAATGAGCAGTTCTTC
CASSDPRGRRYNEQFF
>TRBJ1-2|16|NA|TRBV20-1|TRBD1
TGCAGTGCTAGAGACGCCGCGGACAGGGGGAACTATGGCTACACCTTC
CSARDAADRGNYGYTF
>TRBJ2-7|15|NA|TRBV20-1|NA
TGCAGTGCTAGAGGGGACGGACGGGGAATTTTGGAGCAGTACTTC
CSARGDGRGILEQYF
>TRBJ1-6|12|few|TRBV12-3/TRBV12-4|NA
TGTGCCAGCAGCCCACGCGTTGAGCCCCTCCACTTT
CASSPRVEPLHF
>TRBJ1-4|16|NA|TRBV15|NA
TGTGCCACCAGCAGAGAGTATTTGTCCCTTAATGAAAAACTGTTTTTT
CATSREYLSLNEKLFF
>TRBJ1-6|13|few|TRBV5-1|NA
TGCGCCAGCAGCCTGGATCCTAATTCACCCCTCCACTTT
CASSLDPNSPLHF
>TRBJ2-4|16|NA|TRBV7-8|NA
TGTGCCAGCAGCTTAGCAGGGTTCCTTGCCAAAAACATTCAGTACTTC
CASSLAGFLAKNIQYF
>TRBJ1-1|13|few|TRBV7-7|TRBD1
TGTGCCAGCAGCAAGGACAGGGACACTGAAGCTTTCTTT
CASSKDRDTEAFF
>TRBJ1-2|15|NA|TRBV11-3|NA
TGTGCCAGCAGCTTAGGTTCTACAGGGTTAAGAGGCTACACCTTC
CASSLGSTGLRGYTF
>TRBJ2-5|15|NA|TRBV4-1|TRBD1
TGCGCCAGCAGCCAATTATCGGACAGGGAAGAGACCCAGTACTTC
CASSQLSDREETQYF
>TRBJ2-2|16|few|TRBV20-1|TRBD2
TGCAGTGCTAGAGATTACGCTAGCGGCAACACCGGGGAGCTGTTTTTT
CSARDYASGNTGELFF
>TRBJ2-5|15|once|TRBV20-1|TRBD2
TGCAGTGCAGAAGTTTCGGCTAGCGGCCAAGAGACCCAGTACTTC
CSAEVSASGQETQYF
>TRBJ1-4|14|few|TRBV3-1|NA
TGTGCCAGCAGCCAAGCGGGGGAGGGGGAAAAACTGTTTTTT
CASSQAGEGEKLFF
>TRBJ2-3|14|once|TRBV7-2|TRBD1
TGTGCCAGCGCGACTGACAGGGCCACGGATACGCAGTATTTT
CASATDRATDTQYF
>TRBJ2-7|14|NA|TRBV27|NA
TGTGCCAGCAGCTCGGGGCCCGAGGCCTACGAGCAGTACTTC
CASSSGPEAYEQYF
>TRBJ2-3|21|NA|TRBV20-1|TRBD2
TGCAGTGCTAGAGATGTGGGAGGGCCGGTAACGATATCTGGCCCGGGGGATACGCAGTATTTT
CSARDVGGPVTISGPGDTQYF
>TRBJ2-2|16|few|TRBV15|NA
TGTGCCACCAGCCGGTCTATAGCGGAGCTCACCGGGGAGCTGTTTTTT
CATSRSIAELTGELFF
>TRBJ2-2|16|few|TRBV5-1|NA
TGCGCCAGCAGCTTCCTCGGTGTTGGGAACACCGGGGAGCTGTTTTTT
CASSFLGVGNTGELFF
>TRBJ1-5|16|NA|TRBV7-9|NA
TGTGCCAGCAGCTTAGAGGTAGGGGCGGCCAATCAGCCCCAGCATTTT
CASSLEVGAANQPQHF
>TRBJ1-2|15|once|TRBV20-1|NA
TGCAGTGCTAGAGATCTGACGGGGGTGGGCTATGGCTACACCTTC
CSARDLTGVGYGYTF
>TRBJ1-2|15|NA|TRBV27|TRBD1
TGTGCCAGCAGTTTAACGGACAGGGGAAACTATGGCTACACCTTC
CASSLTDRGNYGYTF
>TRBJ2-1|12|few|TRBV12-5|NA
TGTGCTAGTGGTTCGCTCTCTAATGAGCAGTTCTTC
CASGSLSNEQFF
>TRBJ2-3|15|NA|TRBV5-1|TRBD2
TGCGCCAGTGTAGTCGGCGGGAGTAGCTCAGATACGCAGTATTTT
CASVVGGSSSDTQYF
>TRBJ1-4|14|few|TRBV15|NA
TGTGCCACCAGCAGGACCGCAACTAATGAAAAACTGTTTTTT
CATSRTATNEKLFF
>TRBJ2-2|14|NA|TRBV11-3|NA
TGTGCCAGCAGCTCCACAGGGTACACCGGGGAGCTGTTTTTT
CASSSTGYTGELFF
>TRBJ2-4|16|NA|TRBV28|NA
TGTGCCAGCAGTGGTTTGTCGGGACTAGCCAAAAACATTCAGTACTTC
CASSGLSGLAKNIQYF
>TRBJ2-3|14|many|TRBV10-3|TRBD2
TGTGCCATCCGACTAGCGGGAGTAGTAGATACGCAGTATTTT
CAIRLAGVVDTQYF